What follows describes a single TCR beta chain. The data belong to a study of T cell changes during pregnancy in multiple sclerosis. The protocol was immunoSEQ multiplex PCR, while the TCRdb copy is restricted to in-frame clones and leaves out a portion. This sample has tens of thousands of clones; around 89% occur once, and the top ten carry roughly 3.7%. The sample consisted of CD4+ T cells from peripheral blood mononuclear cells, taken in the first trimester of pregnancy. The sequence came from a female donor in good health, enrolled as a control in a pregnancy study.

CDR3 DNA: TGTGCCAGCAGTTCTCGGTCCTCTGGGGCCAACGTCCTGACTTTC. Translating it yields CASSSRSSGANVLTF. This chain joins TRBV27 and TRBJ2-6; D remains ambiguous. Germline CDR1 MNHEY, CDR2 SMNVEV (reference sequence). The V and J ends lost 4 bases and 0 bases respectively, with 7 bases between them. The CDR3 extends over 15 amino acids.